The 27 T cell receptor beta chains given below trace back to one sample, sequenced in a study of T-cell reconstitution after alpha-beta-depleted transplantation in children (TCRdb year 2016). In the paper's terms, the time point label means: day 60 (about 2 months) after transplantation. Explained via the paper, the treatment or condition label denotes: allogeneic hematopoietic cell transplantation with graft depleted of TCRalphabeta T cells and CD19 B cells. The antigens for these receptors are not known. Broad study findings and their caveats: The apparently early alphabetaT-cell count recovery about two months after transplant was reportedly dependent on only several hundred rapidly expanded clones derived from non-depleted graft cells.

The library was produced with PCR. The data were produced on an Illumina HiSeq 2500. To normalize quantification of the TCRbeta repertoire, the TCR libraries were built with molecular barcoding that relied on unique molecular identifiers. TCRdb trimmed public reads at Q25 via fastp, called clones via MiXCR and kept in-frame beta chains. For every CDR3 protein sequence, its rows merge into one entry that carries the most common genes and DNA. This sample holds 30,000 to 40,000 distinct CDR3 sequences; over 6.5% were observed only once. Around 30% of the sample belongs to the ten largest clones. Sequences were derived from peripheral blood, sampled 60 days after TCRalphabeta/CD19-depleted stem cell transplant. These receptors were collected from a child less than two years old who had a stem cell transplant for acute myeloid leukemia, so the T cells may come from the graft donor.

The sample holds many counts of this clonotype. The CDR3, as DNA: TGCAGCGTTCTGGGGATCCGGGAGAGACCCTACGAGCAGTACTTC. It specifies CSVLGIRERPYEQYF. This chain connects TRBV29-1 to TRBJ2-7; D possibly corresponds to TRBD2 (6 bases). The germline gives CDR1 SQVTM, CDR2 ANQGSEA. CDR3 length equals 15 residues. Trimming removed 5 bases at V and 2 bases at J, with 19 bases between.

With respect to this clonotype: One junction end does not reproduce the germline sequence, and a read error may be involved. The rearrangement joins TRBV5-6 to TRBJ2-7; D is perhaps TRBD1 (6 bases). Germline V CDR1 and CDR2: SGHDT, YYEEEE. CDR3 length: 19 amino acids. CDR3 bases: TGTGCCATCAGCCCCCGGCTCATATCACAGGGATGGCCTACCTACGAGCAGTACTTC. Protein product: CAISPRLISQGWPTYEQYF.

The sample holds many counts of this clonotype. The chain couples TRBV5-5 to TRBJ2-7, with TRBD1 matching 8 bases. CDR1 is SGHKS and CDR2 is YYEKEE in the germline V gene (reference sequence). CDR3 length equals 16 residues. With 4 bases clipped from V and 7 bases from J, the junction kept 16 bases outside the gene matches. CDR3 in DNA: TGTGCCAGCAGCATTTGGTCTGCAGGACAGGGCAGGGAGCAGTACTTC. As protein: CASSIWSAGQGREQYF.

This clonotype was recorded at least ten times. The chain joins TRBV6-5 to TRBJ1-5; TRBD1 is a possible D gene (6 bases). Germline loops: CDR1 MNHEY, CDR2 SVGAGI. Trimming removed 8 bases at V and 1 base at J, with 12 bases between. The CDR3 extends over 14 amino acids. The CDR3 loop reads CASRPRGSNQPQHF. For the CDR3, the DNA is TGTGCCAGCCGACCCAGGGGAAGCAATCAGCCCCAGCATTTT.

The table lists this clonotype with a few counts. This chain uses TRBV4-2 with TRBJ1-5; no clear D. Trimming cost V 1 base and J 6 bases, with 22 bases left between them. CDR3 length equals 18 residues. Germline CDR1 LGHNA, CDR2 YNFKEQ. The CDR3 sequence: CASSQVDKQHMSRQPQHF. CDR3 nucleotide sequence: TGTGCCAGCAGCCAAGTCGACAAGCAACACATGAGTCGTCAGCCCCAGCATTTT.

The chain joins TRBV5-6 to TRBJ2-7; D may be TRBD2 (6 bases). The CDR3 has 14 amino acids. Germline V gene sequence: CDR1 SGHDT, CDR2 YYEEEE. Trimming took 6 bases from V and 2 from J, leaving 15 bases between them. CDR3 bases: TGTGCCAGCATCCCTCGGGGGAAAACCTACGAGCAGTACTTC. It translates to CASIPRGKTYEQYF.

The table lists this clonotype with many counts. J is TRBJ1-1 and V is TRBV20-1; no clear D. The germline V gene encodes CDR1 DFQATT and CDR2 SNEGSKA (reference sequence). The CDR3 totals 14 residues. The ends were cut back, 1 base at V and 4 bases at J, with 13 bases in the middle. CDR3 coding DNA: TGCAGTGCTAGAGGCCTGGGGTTGGGCACTGAAGCTTTCTTT. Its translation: CSARGLGLGTEAFF.

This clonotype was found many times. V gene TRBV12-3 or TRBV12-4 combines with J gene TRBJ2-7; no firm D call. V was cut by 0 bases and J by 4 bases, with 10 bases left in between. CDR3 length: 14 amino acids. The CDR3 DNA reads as TGTGCCAGCAGTTTAGCAGCCTTTCGTTACGAGCAGTACTTC. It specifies CASSLAAFRYEQYF.

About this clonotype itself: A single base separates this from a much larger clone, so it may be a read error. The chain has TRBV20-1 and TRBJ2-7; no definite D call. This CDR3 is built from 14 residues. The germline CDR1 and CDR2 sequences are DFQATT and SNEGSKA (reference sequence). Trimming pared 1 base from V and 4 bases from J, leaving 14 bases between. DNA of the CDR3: TGCAGTGCTAGAGCGAACATAGTTCGGTACGAGCAGTACTTC. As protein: CSARANIVRYEQYF.

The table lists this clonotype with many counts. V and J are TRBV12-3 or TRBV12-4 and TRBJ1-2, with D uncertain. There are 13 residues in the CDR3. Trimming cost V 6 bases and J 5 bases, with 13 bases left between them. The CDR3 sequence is CASRRALRYGYTF. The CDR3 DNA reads TGTGCCAGCAGGAGAGCGCTTCGATATGGCTACACCTTC.

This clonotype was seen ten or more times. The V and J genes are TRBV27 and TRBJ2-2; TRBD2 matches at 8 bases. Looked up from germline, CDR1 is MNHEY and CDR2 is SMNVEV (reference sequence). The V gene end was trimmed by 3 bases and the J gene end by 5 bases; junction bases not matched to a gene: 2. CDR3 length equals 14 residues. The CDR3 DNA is TGTGCCAGCAGTTTCTCTAGCGGGACCGGGGAGCTGTTTTTT. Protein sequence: CASSFSSGTGELFF.

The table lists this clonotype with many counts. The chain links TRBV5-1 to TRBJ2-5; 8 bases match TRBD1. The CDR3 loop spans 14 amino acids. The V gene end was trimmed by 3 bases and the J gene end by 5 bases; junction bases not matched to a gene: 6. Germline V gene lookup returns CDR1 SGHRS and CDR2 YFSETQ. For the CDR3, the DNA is TGCGCCAGCAGCTCTCAGGGGGCGCGGGAGACCCAGTACTTC. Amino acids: CASSSQGARETQYF.

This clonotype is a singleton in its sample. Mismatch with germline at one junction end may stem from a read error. The CDR3 spells CARGPGFFYCYTF. The CDR3 DNA reads TGTGCCAGGGGCCCAGGGTTTTTCTATTGCTACACCTTC. The gene calls are TRBV5-6 and TRBJ1-2; D is possibly TRBD1 (5 bases). The germline V gene encodes CDR1 SGHDT and CDR2 YYEEEE. CDR3 length: 13 amino acids.

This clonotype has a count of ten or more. In DNA, the CDR3 is TGTGCCAGCAGTCCTAGCGGGAGTACAGGCGATGAGCAGTTCTTC. The encoded protein is CASSPSGSTGDEQFF. The chain combines TRBV12-3 or TRBV12-4 with TRBJ2-1; 10 positions match TRBD2. J was trimmed by 8 bases and V by 5 bases; bases with no gene match: 9. CDR3 length: 15 residues.

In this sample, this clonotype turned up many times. CDR3 loop: CASSLAPLAVRYNEQFF. DNA for the CDR3: TGCGCCAGCAGCTTGGCCCCACTAGCGGTCCGCTACAATGAGCAGTTCTTC. The chain combines TRBV5-1 with TRBJ2-1, with 8 nucleotides matching TRBD2. V shed 0 bases and J 3 bases; nucleotides not matched to a gene: 8. Germline V lookup: CDR1 SGHRS, CDR2 YFSETQ. This CDR3 is 17 amino acids long.

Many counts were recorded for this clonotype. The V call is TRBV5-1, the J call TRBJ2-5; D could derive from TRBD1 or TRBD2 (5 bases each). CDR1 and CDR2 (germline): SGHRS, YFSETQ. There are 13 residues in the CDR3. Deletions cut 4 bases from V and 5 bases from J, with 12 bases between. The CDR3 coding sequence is TGCGCCAGCAGCACCAGGGAGAGCGAGACCCAGTACTTC. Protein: CASSTRESETQYF.

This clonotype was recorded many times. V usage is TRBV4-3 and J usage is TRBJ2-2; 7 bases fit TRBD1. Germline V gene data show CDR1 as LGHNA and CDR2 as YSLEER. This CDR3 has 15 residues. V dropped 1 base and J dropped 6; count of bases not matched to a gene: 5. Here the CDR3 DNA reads TGCGCCAGCAGCCAAGTTGACAGGGCCGCCGGGGAGCTGTTTTTT. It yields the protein CASSQVDRAAGELFF.

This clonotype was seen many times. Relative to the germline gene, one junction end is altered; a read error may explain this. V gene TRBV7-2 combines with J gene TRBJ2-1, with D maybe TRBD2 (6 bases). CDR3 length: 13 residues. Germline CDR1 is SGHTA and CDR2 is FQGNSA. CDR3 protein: CASSERGGARSVF. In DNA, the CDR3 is TGTGCCAGCAGCGAACGGGGCGGGGCCAGGTCGGTCTTC.

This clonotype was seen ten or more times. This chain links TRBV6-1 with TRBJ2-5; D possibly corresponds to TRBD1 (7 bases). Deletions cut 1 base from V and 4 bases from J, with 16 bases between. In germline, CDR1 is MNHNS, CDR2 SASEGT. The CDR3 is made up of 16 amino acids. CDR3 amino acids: CASSEEGRQGGETQYF. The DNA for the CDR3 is TGTGCCAGCAGTGAAGAGGGGAGACAGGGAGGAGAGACCCAGTACTTC.

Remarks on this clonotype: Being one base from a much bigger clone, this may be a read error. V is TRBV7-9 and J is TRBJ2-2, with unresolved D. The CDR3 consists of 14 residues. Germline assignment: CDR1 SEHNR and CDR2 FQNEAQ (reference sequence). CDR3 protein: CVSSFAPISGELFF. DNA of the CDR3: TGTGTCAGCAGCTTTGCACCTATCTCCGGGGAGCTGTTTTTT. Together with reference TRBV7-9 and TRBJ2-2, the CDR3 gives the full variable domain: DTGVSQNPRHKITKRGQNVTFRCDPISEHNRLYWYRQTLGQGPEFLTYFQNEAQLEKSRLLSDRFSAERPKGSFSTLEIQRTEQGDSAMYLCVSSFAPISGELFFGEGSRLTVL.

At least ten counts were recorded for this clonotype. For the CDR3, the DNA is TGTGCCACCAGCAGAGATCGTAACAGGAACAATGAGCAGTTCTTC. As protein: CATSRDRNRNNEQFF. This rearrangement joins TRBV15 to TRBJ2-1; D is perhaps TRBD1 (5 bases). V was clipped by 0 bases and J by 5 bases, with 11 bases between them. CDR1 and CDR2 from the germline V gene are LNHNV and YYDKDF (reference sequence). The CDR3 contains 15 residues.

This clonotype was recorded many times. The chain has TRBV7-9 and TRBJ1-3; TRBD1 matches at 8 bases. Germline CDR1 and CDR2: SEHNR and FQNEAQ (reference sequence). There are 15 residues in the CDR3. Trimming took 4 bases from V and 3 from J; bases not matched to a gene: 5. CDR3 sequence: CASSSQGAVGNTIYF. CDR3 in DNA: TGTGCCAGCAGCTCCCAGGGGGCAGTTGGAAACACCATATATTTT.

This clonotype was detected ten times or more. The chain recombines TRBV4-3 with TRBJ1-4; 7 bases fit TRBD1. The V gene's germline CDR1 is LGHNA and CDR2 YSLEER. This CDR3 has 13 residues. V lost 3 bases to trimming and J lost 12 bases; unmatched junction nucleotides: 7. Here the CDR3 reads CASSHRHDRELFF. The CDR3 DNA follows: TGCGCCAGCAGCCATCGTCATGACAGGGAACTGTTTTTT.

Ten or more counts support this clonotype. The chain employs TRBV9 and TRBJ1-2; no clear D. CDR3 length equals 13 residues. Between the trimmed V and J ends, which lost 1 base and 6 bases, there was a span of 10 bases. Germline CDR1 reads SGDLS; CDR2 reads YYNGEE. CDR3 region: CASSVREADGYTF. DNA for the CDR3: TGTGCCAGCAGCGTAAGGGAGGCCGATGGCTACACCTTC.

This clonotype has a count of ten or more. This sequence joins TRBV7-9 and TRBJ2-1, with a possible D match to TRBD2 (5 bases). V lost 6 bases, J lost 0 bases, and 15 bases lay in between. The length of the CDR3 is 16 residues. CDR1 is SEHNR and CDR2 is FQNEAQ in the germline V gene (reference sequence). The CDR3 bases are TGTGCCAGCAGAGAGGGTTGGTGGAGCTCCTACAATGAGCAGTTCTTC. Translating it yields CASREGWWSSYNEQFF.

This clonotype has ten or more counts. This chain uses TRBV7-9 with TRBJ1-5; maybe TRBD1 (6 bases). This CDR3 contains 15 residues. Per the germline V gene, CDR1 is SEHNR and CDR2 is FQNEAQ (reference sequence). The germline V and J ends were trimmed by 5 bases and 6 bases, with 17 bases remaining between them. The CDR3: CASSPEVGGGQPQHF. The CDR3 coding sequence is TGTGCCAGCAGCCCCGAGGTGGGGGGCGGTCAGCCCCAGCATTTT.

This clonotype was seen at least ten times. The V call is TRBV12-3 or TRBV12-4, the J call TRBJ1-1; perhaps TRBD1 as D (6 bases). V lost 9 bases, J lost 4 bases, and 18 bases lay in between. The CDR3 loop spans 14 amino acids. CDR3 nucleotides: TGTGCCAGGGACTCGACCAGGGGATGCACTGAAGCTTTCTTT. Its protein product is CARDSTRGCTEAFF.